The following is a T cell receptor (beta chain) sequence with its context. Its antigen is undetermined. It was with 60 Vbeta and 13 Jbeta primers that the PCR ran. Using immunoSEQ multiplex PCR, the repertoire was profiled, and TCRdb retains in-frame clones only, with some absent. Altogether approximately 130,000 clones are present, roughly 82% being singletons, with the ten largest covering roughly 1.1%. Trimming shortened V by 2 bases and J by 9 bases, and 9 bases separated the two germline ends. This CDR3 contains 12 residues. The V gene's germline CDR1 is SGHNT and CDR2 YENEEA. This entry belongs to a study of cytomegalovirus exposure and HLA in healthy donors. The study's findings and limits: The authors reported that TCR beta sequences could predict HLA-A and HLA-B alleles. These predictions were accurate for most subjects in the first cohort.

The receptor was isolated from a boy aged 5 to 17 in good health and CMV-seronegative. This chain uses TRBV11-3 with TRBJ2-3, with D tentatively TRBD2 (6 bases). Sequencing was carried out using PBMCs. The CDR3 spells CASSLTSNTQYF. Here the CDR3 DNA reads TGTGCCAGCAGCTTAACTAGCAACACGCAGTATTTT.